These 23 T cell receptor beta chains were all obtained from the same sample, sequenced in a study of T cell clonality in common variable immunodeficiency. Study results and limitations: Fewer deletions and N-nucleotide insertions were reportedly seen in common variable immunodeficiency TCR beta sequences.

Clones were read by immunoSEQ multiplex PCR, and TCRdb kept only the in-frame ones, dropping some. This sample comprises several thousand clones, none seen once only. The antigens for these receptors are not known. The source material was peripheral blood mononuclear cells. These receptor sequences come from a human donor with common variable immunodeficiency.

This clone was picked up a small number of times. The sequenced fragment ends 3 residues before the CDR3 boundary, so the rest is inferred from the germline J gene. This chain connects TRBV7-9 to TRBJ1-3; TRBD1 matches at 9 bases. The germline V gene has CDR1 SEHNR and CDR2 FQNEAQ (reference sequence). Losses at the gene ends were 5 bases for V and 2 bases for J; bases not matched to a gene: 4. The CDR3 covers 15 residues. The CDR3 reads CASSPWTGAGNTIYF. The sequenced CDR3 bases are TGTGCCAGCAGCCCATGGACAGGGGCTGGAAACACC.

This clone was observed a handful of times. The read finishes 3 residues shy of the CDR3 end, and the germline J gene is used to complete it. V is TRBV7-9 and J is TRBJ2-7, with TRBD1 matching 7 bases. The CDR3 spans 14 residues. Germline-derived CDR1 and CDR2 are SEHNR and FQNEAQ (reference sequence). V shed 3 bases and J 5 bases; nucleotides not matched to a gene: 7. The CDR3 bases that were read are TGTGCCAGCAGCTTTTCGACAGGGTCCCACGAG. Protein sequence: CASSFSTGSHE. The whole CDR3 reads CASSFSTGSHEQYF.

There are a few counts of this clone. The read finishes 3 residues shy of the CDR3 end, and the germline J gene is used to complete it. The V call is TRBV18, the J call TRBJ2-7; D perhaps matches TRBD2 (5 bases). Between the trimmed V and J ends, which lost 5 bases and 6 bases, there was a span of 20 bases. The CDR3 loop spans 15 amino acids. Germline lookup yields CDR1 KGHSH and CDR2 LQKENI. CDR3 DNA, as far as it was read: TGTGCCAGCTCATTCAGGACCGCCGAGAGCGGCGAG. It translates to CASSFRTAESGE. The entire CDR3 protein is CASSFRTAESGEQYF.

Comments on this clone: Coverage ceases 3 residues before the CDR3 finishes, and the germline J gene fills in the end. The chain couples TRBV6-2 or TRBV6-3 to TRBJ2-7, with D maybe TRBD1 (6 bases). Germline V gene data show CDR1 as MNHEY and CDR2 as SVGEGT. V was clipped by 0 bases and J by 1 base, with 10 bases between them. This CDR3 comprises 15 residues. The part of the CDR3 DNA that was read is TGTGCCAGCAGTTACTCGAAACAGGGATCCTACGAG. Translating gives CASSYSKQGSYE. The CDR3, in full, reads CASSYSKQGSYEQYF.

This clone was picked up a small number of times. From the germline J gene comes the end of the CDR3, since the read stops 3 residues before it. V is TRBV19 and J is TRBJ2-1; D perhaps matches TRBD2 (6 bases). In germline, CDR1 is LNHDA, CDR2 SQIVND (reference sequence). V gave up 3 bases and J gave up 2 bases, with 11 bases separating them. The CDR3 is 15 amino acids. This CDR3 is CASSMGSGPYNEQFF. The CDR3 bases that were read are TGTGCCAGTAGTATGGGCAGCGGGCCCTACAATGAG.

About this clone itself: Read data end 3 residues before the CDR3 end; the end is taken from the germline J gene. The genes are TRBV19 and TRBJ2-7; no definite D call. Germline V gene data show CDR1 as LNHDA and CDR2 as SQIVND (reference sequence). V gave up 3 bases and J gave up 0 bases, with 12 bases separating them. This CDR3 is built from 15 residues. The covered CDR3 bases are TGTGCCAGTAGTATTTGGCATGCAGGCTCCTACGAG. This translates into CASSIWHAGSYE. In full, the CDR3 is CASSIWHAGSYEQYF.

Concerning this clone itself: The CDR3 end is not reached by the read, which stops 3 residues before it; the germline J gene fills it in. The chain employs TRBV7-6 and TRBJ2-2, with a weak D call TRBD2 (6 bases). V was cut by 5 bases and J by 7 bases, with 11 bases left in between. The germline gives CDR1 SGHVS, CDR2 FNYEAQ. This CDR3 is built from 13 residues. Incomplete CDR3 DNA: TGTGCCAGCAGCCTAAGACTAGTCGGGGAG. Translating it yields CASSLRLVGE. The whole CDR3 sequence reads CASSLRLVGELFF.

This clone was recorded a few times. The CDR3 is cut off 3 residues early in the read; its end comes from the germline J gene. V and J are TRBV19 and TRBJ2-2; D call uncertain. Germline CDR1 LNHDA, CDR2 SQIVND (reference sequence). The CDR3 sequence is 15 residues long. Trimming left V 4 bases short and J 2 bases short, with 11 bases between. CDR3: CASSRALGNTGELFF. Partial CDR3 DNA: TGTGCCAGTAGTAGGGCCTTGGGCAACACCGGGGAG.

This clone was observed a handful of times. The read terminates 3 residues ahead of where the CDR3 ends, so the germline J gene completes it. This chain uses TRBV19 with TRBJ2-1, with TRBD2 identical over 11 bases. The CDR3 sequence is 17 residues long. V trimming: 6 bases; J trimming: 0 bases; junction bases outside the gene matches: 7. Germline lookup yields CDR1 LNHDA and CDR2 SQIVND (reference sequence). CDR3 bases read: TGTGCCAGTAGCCTCGGACTAGCGGGTTACTCCTACAATGAG. Encoded protein: CASSLGLAGYSYNE. The whole CDR3 region reads CASSLGLAGYSYNEQFF. Drawing the rest from reference TRBV19 and TRBJ2-1, the complete variable domain is DGGITQSPKYLFRKEGQNVTLSCEQNLNHDAMYWYRQDPGQGLRLIYYSQIVNDFQKGDIAEGYSVSREKKESFPLTVTSAQKNPTAFYLCASSLGLAGYSYNEQFFGPGTRLTVL.

This clone was counted a few times. Read sequence stops 3 residues before the CDR3 end, and the germline J gene provides the missing end. The gene calls are TRBV2 and TRBJ2-1; D may be TRBD1 or TRBD2 (5 bases each). V was cut by 6 bases and J by 0 bases, with 9 bases left in between. The germline V gene has CDR1 SNHLY and CDR2 FYNNEI. The CDR3 sequence is 14 residues long. The DNA read from the CDR3 is TGTGCCAGCAGCCCAGGGAGCTCCTACAATGAG. This translates into CASSPGSSYNE. The entire CDR3 reads CASSPGSSYNEQFF.

This clone was detected a few times. The CDR3 end falls 3 residues outside the read, so it is completed with the germline J gene. V usage is TRBV19 and J usage is TRBJ2-1; 8 nucleotides line up with TRBD2. The CDR3 contains 17 residues. The ends lost 3 bases at V and 0 bases at J; junction bases unmatched: 7. Germline V gives CDR1 LNHDA, CDR2 SQIVND (reference sequence). CDR3 residues: CASSMSSGSYSYNEQFF. CDR3 bases read: TGTGCCAGTAGTATGTCGAGCGGGAGTTACTCCTACAATGAG. Complete variable domain (other parts from reference TRBV19 and TRBJ2-1): DGGITQSPKYLFRKEGQNVTLSCEQNLNHDAMYWYRQDPGQGLRLIYYSQIVNDFQKGDIAEGYSVSREKKESFPLTVTSAQKNPTAFYLCASSMSSGSYSYNEQFFGPGTRLTVL.

This clone is medium-sized within its sample. CDR3 amino acids: CASSADSPNTEAFF. The DNA read from the CDR3 is TGTGCCAGCAGTGCGGACTCCCCGAACACTGAA. The V call is TRBV6-2 or TRBV6-3, the J call TRBJ1-1; D is unresolved. The read halts 3 residues ahead of the CDR3 end, with the missing end drawn from the germline J gene. The V end lost 5 bases, the J end lost 1 base, and 11 bases lay between the germline ends. The CDR3 is made up of 14 amino acids. Per germline, CDR1 MNHEY and CDR2 SVGEGT.

This clone has more than one count but fewer than ten. The read terminates 3 residues before the CDR3 end, so the remaining end is supplied by the germline J gene. The rearrangement joins TRBV19 to TRBJ2-1, with D possibly being TRBD1 (5 bases). Trimming removed 4 bases at V and 2 bases at J, with 18 bases between. Germline V gene lookup returns CDR1 LNHDA and CDR2 SQIVND (reference sequence). This CDR3 comprises 17 residues. The DNA read from the CDR3 is TGTGCCAGTAGTACAACAGGAGCCGATCTAGCCTACAATGAG. It specifies CASSTTGADLAYNE. From start to end, the CDR3 is CASSTTGADLAYNEQFF.

In its sample, this clone was seen a few times. The read is 3 residues too short to cover the CDR3 end, so that end is filled in from the germline J gene. V and J are TRBV7-9 and TRBJ2-1; 9 bases align to TRBD2. After removal of 1 base from V and 8 bases from J, the junction contained 3 bases not matched to a gene. CDR1 is SEHNR, CDR2 FQNEAQ, per germline (reference sequence). This CDR3 has 14 amino acids. The CDR3 loop is CASSLEASGDEQFF. The CDR3 DNA, read in part, is TGTGCCAGCAGCTTAGAAGCTAGCGGGGATGAG. Using reference TRBV7-9 and TRBJ2-1 for the parts outside the CDR3, the full variable domain is DTGVSQNPRHKITKRGQNVTFRCDPISEHNRLYWYRQTLGQGPEFLTYFQNEAQLEKSRLLSDRFSAERPKGSFSTLEIQRTEQGDSAMYLCASSLEASGDEQFFGPGTRLTVL.

This clone rates as medium-sized. The CDR3 is cut off 3 residues early in the read; its end comes from the germline J gene. V is TRBV20-1 and J is TRBJ1-1; D is unresolved. The CDR3 has 12 residues. Trimming removed 6 bases at V and 1 base at J, with 9 bases between. Germline assignment: CDR1 DFQATT and CDR2 SNEGSKA (reference sequence). The CDR3 here is CSAPEGNTEAFF. CDR3 bases read: TGCAGTGCGCCAGAGGGGAACACTGAA.

This clone has a handful of counts. The junction shows a germline mismatch at one end, possibly a read error. The read is 3 residues too short to cover the CDR3 end, so that end is filled in from the germline J gene. The chain links TRBV7-6 to TRBJ2-7; 10 bases match TRBD1. The V gene's germline CDR1 is SGHVS and CDR2 FNYEAQ. There are 15 residues in the CDR3. CDR3 loop: CAGSFGTGARYEQYF. CDR3 DNA, as far as it was read: TGTGCCGGCAGCTTTGGGACAGGGGCCCGCTACGAG.

In this sample, this clone turned up a few times. The CDR3 end is not reached by the read, which stops 3 residues before it; the germline J gene fills it in. V is TRBV6-1 and J is TRBJ2-7, with D tentatively TRBD1 (6 bases). The CDR3 has 15 amino acids. The germline V gene has CDR1 MNHNS and CDR2 SASEGT. The ends were cut back, 1 base at V and 3 bases at J, with 13 bases in the middle. The covered CDR3 bases are TGTGCCAGCAGTGAAGGAGGACAGCATTACTACGAG. Protein: CASSEGGQHYYE. In full, the CDR3 is CASSEGGQHYYEQYF.

A few counts support this clone. The CDR3 is cut off 3 residues early in the read; its end comes from the germline J gene. The genes are TRBV19 and TRBJ1-2; 7 bases are shared with TRBD1. V was clipped by 11 bases and J by 2 bases; unmatched bases: 5. This CDR3 has 12 amino acids. Germline V CDR1 and CDR2: LNHDA, SQIVND (reference sequence). CDR3 bases read: TGTGCCGTCAGACAGGGAAACTATGGC. Residues: CAVRQGNYG. The whole CDR3 protein is CAVRQGNYGYTF. Looking up the rest from reference TRBV19 and TRBJ1-2 gives the full variable domain: DGGITQSPKYLFRKEGQNVTLSCEQNLNHDAMYWYRQDPGQGLRLIYYSQIVNDFQKGDIAEGYSVSREKKESFPLTVTSAQKNPTAFYLCAVRQGNYGYTFGSGTRLTVV.

By share, this clone counts as medium-sized (0.01 to 0.1%). The CDR3 goes on 3 residues after the read ends, and that part is filled in from the germline J gene. The chain is built from TRBV19 and TRBJ2-1; the match to TRBD2 covers 8 bases. This CDR3 is built from 15 residues. Germline loops: CDR1 LNHDA, CDR2 SQIVND (reference sequence). V dropped 2 bases and J dropped 4; count of bases not matched to a gene: 4. Partial CDR3 DNA: TGTGCCAGTAGTATACGGCGGGAGGCATACAATGAG. It yields the protein CASSIRREAYNE. The entire CDR3 sequence reads CASSIRREAYNEQFF.

This clone has a handful of counts. The CDR3 end falls 3 residues outside the read, so it is completed with the germline J gene. J is TRBJ2-7 and V is TRBV19; the D gene is possibly TRBD2 (6 bases). Germline loops: CDR1 LNHDA, CDR2 SQIVND (reference sequence). The CDR3 is made up of 14 amino acids. V was cut by 5 bases and J by 1 base, with 12 bases left in between. The CDR3 bases that were read are TGTGCCAGTAGTGGCGGACTACCGTCCTACGAG. Protein sequence: CASSGGLPSYE. The complete CDR3 sequence is CASSGGLPSYEQYF.

About this clone itself: The read falls 3 residues short of the CDR3 end, and the missing part is taken from the germline J gene. The chain combines TRBV7-2 with TRBJ2-5, with 10 bases aligning to TRBD2. The length of the CDR3 is 15 residues. J was trimmed by 4 bases and V by 3 bases; bases with no gene match: 5. Germline lookup yields CDR1 SGHTA and CDR2 FQGNSA. Partial CDR3 DNA: TGTGCCAGCAGCTTCAAGCGGGAGGGCCGAGAGACC. Translated, it gives CASSFKREGRET. The entire CDR3 protein is CASSFKREGRETQYF.

On this clone itself: The CDR3 is cut off 3 residues early in the read; its end comes from the germline J gene. This chain uses TRBV18 with TRBJ1-5; 7 nucleotides match TRBD1. Germline CDR1 reads KGHSH; CDR2 reads LQKENI. J gave up 1 base and V 4 bases, and 4 bases lay outside the gene matches. The CDR3 has 15 amino acids. The CDR3 loop reads CASSLGQKSNQPQHF. The sequenced CDR3 bases are TGTGCCAGCTCACTGGGACAGAAGAGCAATCAGCCC.

This clone showed up just a few times. The CDR3 end falls 3 residues outside the read, so it is completed with the germline J gene. The gene calls are TRBV6-1 and TRBJ2-7; tentative D call: TRBD1 (6 bases). The ends were cut back, 1 base at V and 3 bases at J, with 13 bases in the middle. The CDR3 loop spans 15 amino acids. Germline CDR1 and CDR2: MNHNS and SASEGT. The CDR3 loop reads CASSEERTAFYEQYF. The sequenced CDR3 bases are TGTGCCAGCAGTGAAGAAAGGACAGCATTCTACGAG.